This T cell receptor (beta chain) is from a study of early T cells in non-severe SARS-CoV-2 infection. Each CDR3 protein gets one entry after TCRdb re-called the 5' RACE reads with MiXCR. The sample yields tens of thousands of distinct CDR3 sequences, roughly 10% seen once. In this sample, this clonotype turned up a few times. This CDR3 comprises 16 residues. V lost 1 base and J 6 bases, leaving 20 bases between the germline ends. Germline assignment: CDR1 SGHDT and CDR2 YYEEEE. Sample: whole blood, taken at baseline. The source of this sequence is an adult who was a healthcare worker with PCR-confirmed SARS-CoV-2 infection or an uninfected control (not recorded which). The rearrangement links TRBV5-6 to TRBJ2-7; D uncertain. The CDR3 region is CASSLRIRLESLEQYF. The CDR3, as DNA: TGTGCCAGCAGCTTGAGAATCCGATTAGAATCCCTCGAGCAGTACTTC.